This TCR beta chain was sequenced during a study of CD8+CD57+ T cells in acquired aplastic anemia. Study results and caveats: Roughly 31 CD8+ CDR3 sequences were shared between patients and controls.

Profiling that covered TCR beta VDJ and CDR3 relied on genomic DNA as its template. TCRdb passed the reads through MiXCR, listing each CDR3 protein once. The profile shows some 48,000 distinct CDR3 sequences, around 70% of them singletons. The junction had 11 bases not matched to a gene; V was cut back by 0 bases and J by 15 bases. The V gene's germline CDR1 is LNHNV and CDR2 YYDKDF (reference sequence). This CDR3 contains 15 residues. Remarks on this clonotype: Its antigen is not identified.

This receptor was taken from a human donor in good health, serving as a control. This sequence joins TRBV15 and TRBJ2-2, with 9 positions matching TRBD2. The sample comprised sorted CD4+, CD8+, or CD8+CD57+ T cells (not recorded which) from PBMCs. CDR3 sequence (DNA): TGTGCCACCAGCAGAGACTCGGCGGGAGGGCCGATGATGTTTTTT. Its protein is CATSRDSAGGPMMFF.